The next 32 T cell receptor beta chains were all read from a single sample in a study of shared clonotypes between healthy human individuals. Positively selected for CCR7, the CD45RO-negative cells used as naive CD8 cells excluded terminally differentiated effector memory CD45RA+ cells. The table came from immunoSEQ multiplex PCR; TCRdb's copy has only in-frame clones and leaves some out. The sample includes 800,000 or so clones, about 96% seen only once; the top ten take about 0.22%. The specimen sequenced was naive CD8+ T cells sorted from blood. Receptors originate from a young man in good health.

The chain has TRBV7-8 and TRBJ2-1; 7 bases map to TRBD2. Germline V gene lookup returns CDR1 SGHVS and CDR2 FQNEAQ. J lost 8 bases, V lost 2 bases, and 6 bases had no gene match. CDR3 length: 14 amino acids. Written as DNA, the CDR3 is TGTGCCAGCAGCTTACTAGCGGAGTTCGATGAGCAGTTCTTC. Translated: CASSLLAEFDEQFF.

The rearrangement uses TRBV14 and TRBJ2-1, with D maybe TRBD1 (5 bases). Trimming took off 0 bases at V and 8 bases at J, with 17 bases between the two ends. Germline V gives CDR1 SGHDN, CDR2 FVKESK. This CDR3 is built from 16 residues. This CDR3 reads CASSQDSSSGFYEQFF. The CDR3 nucleotides read TGTGCCAGCAGCCAAGATTCTTCGTCAGGGTTCTATGAGCAGTTCTTC.

In regard to this clone: This specimen includes other DNA sequences encoding the same CDR3. V usage is TRBV27 and J usage is TRBJ2-7, with unresolved D. The CDR3 has 13 amino acids. Trimming pared 3 bases from V and 0 bases from J, leaving 6 bases between. From germline, CDR1 is MNHEY and CDR2 SMNVEV (reference sequence). CDR3 amino acids: CASSFLDSYEQYF. In nucleotides, the CDR3 is TGTGCCAGCAGTTTTCTCGACTCCTACGAGCAGTACTTC.

The CDR3 sequence is CASSSLSGRAYNEQFF. The DNA for the CDR3 is TGTGCCAGCAGCTCGCTTAGCGGGAGGGCCTACAATGAGCAGTTCTTC. V is TRBV7-9 and J is TRBJ2-1, with TRBD2 matching 11 bases. CDR1 and CDR2 from the germline V gene are SEHNR and FQNEAQ (reference sequence). With V trimmed by 4 bases and J by 2 bases, 4 bases remained unmatched. This CDR3 is 16 amino acids long.

V and J are TRBV11-2 and TRBJ2-2; D call uncertain. V shed 3 bases and J shed 3 bases, with 8 bases lying between them. This CDR3 has 14 residues. CDR1 and CDR2 (germline): SGHAT, FQNNGV. CDR3 loop: CASSFHGHTGELFF. The CDR3 coding sequence is TGTGCCAGCAGCTTTCACGGCCACACCGGGGAGCTGTTTTTT. The full variable domain, rest sourced from reference TRBV11-2 and TRBJ2-2, is EAGVAQSPRYKIIEKRQSVAFWCNPISGHATLYWYQQILGQGPKLLIQFQNNGVVDDSQLPKDRFSAERLKGVDSTLKIQPAKLEDSAVYLCASSFHGHTGELFFGEGSRLTVL.

In the case of this clone: Other DNA sequences in this sample translate to the same CDR3. The V call is TRBV27, the J call TRBJ1-2; perhaps TRBD1 as D (6 bases). The CDR3 length is 13 residues. Looked up from germline, CDR1 is MNHEY and CDR2 is SMNVEV (reference sequence). With 5 bases removed from V and 2 bases from J, the gap between germline ends came to 9 bases. The CDR3 loop reads CASSRTGNYGYTF. CDR3 coding DNA: TGTGCCAGCAGTCGAACAGGGAACTATGGCTACACCTTC.

As regards this clone: Different DNA sequences within this sample yield the same CDR3. J is TRBJ2-1 and V is TRBV7-9; D possibly corresponds to TRBD1 (5 bases). The ends were cut back, 4 bases at V and 8 bases at J, with 9 bases in the middle. Germline CDR1 reads SEHNR; CDR2 reads FQNEAQ (reference sequence). This CDR3 has 12 amino acids. The CDR3 region is CASSSRVHEQFF. In DNA form, the CDR3 reads TGTGCCAGCAGCTCCAGGGTTCATGAGCAGTTCTTC.

CDR3 protein: CSVEVGTSGYEQYF. In DNA form, the CDR3 reads TGCAGCGTTGAAGTCGGGACTAGCGGCTACGAGCAGTACTTC. The chain uses TRBV29-1 and TRBJ2-7; 11 positions match TRBD2. The V gene end was trimmed by 1 base and the J gene end by 3 bases; junction bases not matched to a gene: 2. Germline CDR1 reads SQVTM; CDR2 reads ANQGSEA. The CDR3 contains 14 residues.

The genes are TRBV27 and TRBJ1-2; no firm D call. CDR3 length: 13 residues. In germline, CDR1 is MNHEY, CDR2 SMNVEV (reference sequence). V was trimmed by 6 bases and J by 4 bases, leaving 12 bases between them. Written as DNA, the CDR3 is TGTGCCAGCAGCCAATATTCCGCCTATGGCTACACCTTC. It yields the protein CASSQYSAYGYTF.

The rearrangement joins TRBV7-8 to TRBJ2-1, with TRBD2 matching 9 bases. Germline-derived CDR1 and CDR2 are SGHVS and FQNEAQ. This CDR3 has 15 residues. V shed 1 base, J shed 9 bases, and the junction held 7 bases outside the gene matches. Here the CDR3 reads CASSLGASGMIEQFF. Here the CDR3 DNA reads TGTGCCAGCAGCTTAGGAGCTAGCGGGATGATTGAGCAGTTCTTC.

J is TRBJ2-1 and V is TRBV13; no clear D gene. Trimming cost V 1 base and J 7 bases, with 5 bases left between them. This CDR3 has 12 residues. Germline V gene data show CDR1 as PRHDT and CDR2 as FYEKMQ (reference sequence). This chain's CDR3 is CASSLEGNEQFF. CDR3 nucleotide sequence: TGTGCCAGCAGCTTAGAAGGAAATGAGCAGTTCTTC. Combining the CDR3 with reference TRBV13 and TRBJ2-1 gives the whole variable domain AAGVIQSPRHLIKEKRETATLKCYPIPRHDTVYWYQQGPGQDPQFLISFYEKMQSDKGSIPDRFSAQQFSDYHSELNMSSLELGDSALYFCASSLEGNEQFFGPGTRLTVL.

The chain carries TRBV27 and TRBJ1-5; D may be TRBD1 (5 bases). V lost 6 bases to trimming and J lost 4 bases, with 10 bases between them. Germline lookup yields CDR1 MNHEY and CDR2 SMNVEV (reference sequence). The CDR3 totals 13 residues. The CDR3 DNA is TGTGCCAGCAGCGGGGGTTGGAATCAGCCCCAGCATTTT. Residues: CASSGGWNQPQHF.

The CDR3 DNA follows: TGTGCCAGCAGTCCAACAGGGGACCTTGCCTACGAGCAGTACTTC. Translating gives CASSPTGDLAYEQYF. The V call is TRBV27, the J call TRBJ2-7; 7 nucleotides line up with TRBD1. CDR1 and CDR2 from the germline V gene are MNHEY and SMNVEV (reference sequence). This CDR3 is built from 15 residues. The V segment lost 5 bases and the J segment 2 bases; nucleotides outside the gene matches: 9.

The chain is built from TRBV27 and TRBJ2-3; D gene unclear. The V gene lost 8 bases and the J gene lost 0 bases, with 12 bases spanning the gap. CDR3 length: 14 amino acids. Germline V gene sequence: CDR1 MNHEY, CDR2 SMNVEV (reference sequence). Here the CDR3 reads CASRPLGSTDTQYF. The DNA for the CDR3 is TGTGCCAGCCGTCCTTTGGGGAGCACAGATACGCAGTATTTT.

This chain connects TRBV28 to TRBJ1-3; 9 bases line up with TRBD1. The germline gives CDR1 MDHEN, CDR2 SYDVKM. The CDR3 runs 17 residues. J gave up 4 bases and V 6 bases, and 13 bases lay outside the gene matches. CDR3 in amino acids: CASSLTGTGRLGNTIYF. CDR3 DNA sequence: TGTGCCAGCAGCCTAACGGGGACAGGGCGGTTGGGAAACACCATATATTTT.

The rearrangement uses TRBV5-6 and TRBJ2-3, with TRBD2 as a possible D gene (6 bases). Deletions cut 4 bases from V and 4 bases from J, with 16 bases between. This CDR3 comprises 15 residues. Germline V gives CDR1 SGHDT, CDR2 YYEEEE. CDR3 sequence reads: CASSPDGSSADTQYF. DNA of the CDR3: TGTGCCAGCAGCCCGGACGGATCTAGCGCAGATACGCAGTATTTT. The complete variable domain, with remaining parts taken from reference TRBV5-6 and TRBJ2-3, reads DAGVTQSPTHLIKTRGQQVTLRCSPKSGHDTVSWYQQALGQGPQFIFQYYEEEERQRGNFPDRFSGHQFPNYSSELNVNALLLGDSALYLCASSPDGSSADTQYFGPGTRLTVL.

The chain couples TRBV14 to TRBJ2-1; 7 bases are shared with TRBD2. This CDR3 is 17 amino acids long. The germline CDR1 and CDR2 sequences are SGHDN and FVKESK. V was clipped by 3 bases and J by 4 bases; unmatched bases: 12. CDR3 sequence: CASSQKMELAGYNEQFF. CDR3 nucleotide sequence: TGTGCCAGCAGCCAGAAGATGGAATTAGCGGGTTACAATGAGCAGTTCTTC.

This chain joins TRBV7-9 and TRBJ1-5, with D perhaps TRBD1 (6 bases). The CDR3 is 14 residues long. V was cut by 3 bases and J by 9 bases, with 15 bases left in between. The germline V gene encodes CDR1 SEHNR and CDR2 FQNEAQ (reference sequence). CDR3 protein: CASSLDSSLRPQHF. The CDR3 DNA reads as TGTGCCAGCAGCTTGGACAGCTCTTTGCGGCCCCAGCATTTT.

The rearrangement links TRBV9 to TRBJ1-1; D is perhaps TRBD1 (5 bases). The CDR3 is made up of 16 amino acids. Germline CDR1 SGDLS, CDR2 YYNGEE. V dropped 0 bases and J dropped 1 base, with 13 bases sitting between them. CDR3 loop: CASSVGWGGRNTEAFF. The DNA for the CDR3 is TGTGCCAGCAGCGTAGGGTGGGGCGGTAGGAACACTGAAGCTTTCTTT.

This clone was seen a few times. The chain couples TRBV4-3 to TRBJ2-1; D remains unclear. The CDR3 sequence is 13 residues long. V was clipped by 3 bases and J by 4 bases, with 7 bases between them. Germline V gene data show CDR1 as LGHNA and CDR2 as YSLEER. The chain's CDR3 is CASSQRPYNEQFF. The DNA of the CDR3 is TGCGCCAGCAGCCAGCGACCATACAATGAGCAGTTCTTC.

The rearrangement uses TRBV2 and TRBJ2-1; TRBD2 aligns across 8 bases. Trimming at V came to 5 bases and at J to 7 bases, leaving 19 bases not matched to a gene. The CDR3 is made up of 18 amino acids. Germline V gives CDR1 SNHLY, CDR2 FYNNEI. The CDR3 loop reads CASSQTLGTSWGRNEQFF. Written as DNA, the CDR3 is TGTGCCAGCAGTCAAACCCTGGGGACTAGTTGGGGCAGAAATGAGCAGTTCTTC. The entire variable domain, with the rest obtained from reference TRBV2 and TRBJ2-1, is as follows: EPEVTQTPSHQVTQMGQEVILRCVPISNHLYFYWYRQILGQKVEFLVSFYNNEISEKSEIFDDQFSVERPDGSNFTLKIRSTKLEDSAMYFCASSQTLGTSWGRNEQFFGPGTRLTVL.

The chain uses TRBV2 and TRBJ1-1, with D possibly TRBD1 on 5 matching bases. V lost 8 bases and J 1 base, leaving 20 bases between the germline ends. The CDR3 spans 16 residues. CDR1 and CDR2 (germline): SNHLY, FYNNEI. CDR3 nucleotide sequence: TGTGCCAGCCCTCTTCGTTCTTGGGGCACGAACACTGAAGCTTTCTTT. Translated: CASPLRSWGTNTEAFF. The entire variable domain, with the rest obtained from reference TRBV2 and TRBJ1-1, is as follows: EPEVTQTPSHQVTQMGQEVILRCVPISNHLYFYWYRQILGQKVEFLVSFYNNEISEKSEIFDDQFSVERPDGSNFTLKIRSTKLEDSAMYFCASPLRSWGTNTEAFFGQGTRLTVV.

This chain links TRBV7-9 with TRBJ2-3; D uncertain. Per germline, CDR1 SEHNR and CDR2 FQNEAQ (reference sequence). V lost 4 bases, J lost 8 bases, and 10 bases lay in between. This CDR3 contains 12 residues. CDR3 nucleotide sequence: TGTGCCAGCAGCTCGCCCCTCGGTACGCAGTATTTT. Protein product: CASSSPLGTQYF.

V usage is TRBV6-1 and J usage is TRBJ2-5; D remains unclear. This CDR3 has 11 amino acids. Germline lookup yields CDR1 MNHNS and CDR2 SASEGT. Between the trimmed V and J ends, which lost 3 bases and 5 bases, there was a span of 4 bases. In DNA form, the CDR3 reads TGTGCCAGCAGTGATCTGGAGACCCAGTACTTC. Protein product: CASSDLETQYF.

This chain joins TRBV27 and TRBJ2-7; 9 bases line up with TRBD2. CDR1 is MNHEY, CDR2 SMNVEV, per germline (reference sequence). Trimming at V came to 3 bases and at J to 2 bases, leaving 5 bases not matched to a gene. CDR3 length: 15 residues. As DNA, the CDR3 is TGTGCCAGCAGTTTTGGGGTAGCGGGAGCCTACGAGCAGTACTTC. It translates to CASSFGVAGAYEQYF.

The genes are TRBV7-6 and TRBJ2-1; maybe TRBD2 (5 bases). Germline CDR1 and CDR2: SGHVS and FNYEAQ. V was clipped by 6 bases and J by 5 bases, with 17 bases between them. This CDR3 has 15 residues. In nucleotides, the CDR3 is TGTGCCAGCAGTACCGAGGCCGGACTTCACAATGAGCAGTTCTTC. Encoded protein: CASSTEAGLHNEQFF.

The chain couples TRBV7-6 to TRBJ2-3; D unresolved. V lost 5 bases and J 4 bases, leaving 13 bases between the germline ends. Germline CDR1 and CDR2: SGHVS and FNYEAQ. This CDR3 has 14 residues. CDR3 loop: CASSHRMGPDTQYF. Here the CDR3 DNA reads TGTGCCAGCAGCCATAGGATGGGTCCAGATACGCAGTATTTT.

Only one count was recorded for this clone. The gene calls are TRBV6-5 and TRBJ2-7; D not resolved. The CDR3 consists of 13 residues. Germline CDR1 is MNHEY and CDR2 is SVGAGI. V dropped 2 bases and J dropped 6 bases, with 11 bases sitting between them. The CDR3 DNA follows: TGTGCCAGCAGTTACGTGGCGGACGGCGAGCAGTACTTC. Encoded protein: CASSYVADGEQYF.

The rearrangement uses TRBV7-9 and TRBJ2-7, with TRBD2 matching over 11 bases. Germline-derived CDR1 and CDR2 are SEHNR and FQNEAQ (reference sequence). The V and J ends lost 5 bases and 5 bases, in that order; junction bases with no gene match: 11. This CDR3 comprises 16 residues. The CDR3 bases are TGTGCCAGCAGCCTCATAGCGGGAGGGCCAATAGACGAGCAGTACTTC. This sequence encodes CASSLIAGGPIDEQYF.

The genes are TRBV29-1 and TRBJ1-2; TRBD1 aligns across 10 bases. The CDR3 runs to 16 residues. V shed 0 bases and J 3 bases; nucleotides not matched to a gene: 7. Germline CDR1 and CDR2: SQVTM and ANQGSEA. CDR3 amino acids: CSVEENRDRGYYGYTF. For the CDR3, the DNA is TGCAGCGTTGAAGAGAACCGGGACAGGGGTTACTATGGCTACACCTTC.

The chain combines TRBV7-8 with TRBJ1-3, with D hard to call. Germline values: CDR1 SGHVS, CDR2 FQNEAQ. The V end lost 1 base, the J end lost 3 bases, and 4 bases lay between the germline ends. CDR3 length: 13 amino acids. CDR3 bases: TGTGCCAGCAGCTTAGACCTTGGAAACACCATATATTTT. This sequence encodes CASSLDLGNTIYF.

The chain is built from TRBV6-6 and TRBJ2-7; 10 bases fit TRBD2. V lost 5 bases to trimming and J lost 5 bases; unmatched junction nucleotides: 6. The CDR3 covers 14 residues. CDR1 and CDR2 (germline): MNHNY, SVGAGI (reference sequence). CDR3 in amino acids: CASSQGLAADEQYF. CDR3 DNA sequence: TGTGCCAGCAGTCAAGGACTAGCGGCCGACGAGCAGTACTTC.